A selection of T cell receptor beta chains follows, all from one sample in a study of regulatory T cells in long-lasting Graves disease. Using its own MiXCR run on the multiplex PCR reads, TCRdb lists one record per CDR3 protein. The sample shows about 530,000 distinct CDR3 sequences, about 16% of them seen only once. The data also belong to a second study, concerning T cells in Graves' hyperthyroidism and ophthalmopathy.

The sample was peripheral blood mononuclear cells (PBMCs), taken at new diagnosis, from a patient treated with antithyroid drugs. These receptor sequences come from a woman aged 35-65 years with Graves disease. The conserved cysteine and the conserved F or W are not part of the CDR3 here. D genes are given only for firm matches.

D gene: TRBD2
V gene: TRBV11-2
CDR3 protein: ASRALAGGLTEQF

D gene: TRBD1
V gene: TRBV18
CDR3 protein: ASSPPGQGQPQH

D gene: TRBD1
V gene: TRBV2
CDR3 protein: ASTADRVYEKLF

D gene: .
V gene: TRBV18
CDR3 protein: ASSPPQLYEQY

D gene: .
V gene: TRBV6-9
CDR3 protein: ASSYHLVQGWSDEQF

D gene: .
V gene: TRBV12-3/TRBV12-4
CDR3 protein: ASSFMTEAF

D gene: .
V gene: TRBV19
CDR3 protein: ASSPQKTGNQPQH

D gene: TRBD1
V gene: TRBV11-2
CDR3 protein: ASSVTGGTYEQY

D gene: .
V gene: TRBV28
CDR3 protein: ASVKTNTGELF

D gene: TRBD1
V gene: TRBV11-2
CDR3 protein: ASSPGTGGNIQY

D gene: .
V gene: TRBV29-1
CDR3 protein: SVVTAGVYGYT

D gene: .
V gene: TRBV7-9
CDR3 protein: ASSSATWYGYT

D gene: .
V gene: TRBV27
CDR3 protein: ASSRSGSAPTNYGYT

D gene: .
V gene: TRBV5-1
CDR3 protein: ASSVPVGTENYGYT

D gene: .
V gene: TRBV4-2
CDR3 protein: ASSQEGSPESNEQF

D gene: TRBD2
V gene: TRBV11-2
CDR3 protein: ASSSPGGGRTGELF

D gene: .
V gene: TRBV7-9
CDR3 protein: ASSSLTGGTEAF

D gene: .
V gene: TRBV27
CDR3 protein: ASSLIRSPGGANVLT

D gene: TRBD1
V gene: TRBV6-1
CDR3 protein: ASSRSPVRTGGPYSNQPQH

D gene: .
V gene: TRBV19
CDR3 protein: ASSMGGADEKLF

D gene: TRBD1
V gene: TRBV7-9
CDR3 protein: ASSIDRAPSSYEQY

D gene: .
V gene: TRBV13
CDR3 protein: ASSLTGSTEAF

D gene: TRBD2
V gene: TRBV12-3/TRBV12-4
CDR3 protein: ASSLNGGNTDTQY

D gene: .
V gene: TRBV2
CDR3 protein: ASSAGLGGKY

D gene: TRBD2
V gene: TRBV7-3
CDR3 protein: ASSLTAGGPREQF

D gene: .
V gene: TRBV19
CDR3 protein: ASSMYPRGVPNEKLF

D gene: TRBD1
V gene: TRBV6-2/TRBV6-3
CDR3 protein: ASSYGGTGSNQPQH

D gene: .
V gene: TRBV2
CDR3 protein: ASSVGSYSEQF